A selection of T cell receptor beta chains follows, all from one sample in a study of T cell responses to AZD1222 COVID-19 vaccine. Profiled with immunoSEQ multiplex PCR; TCRdb holds only in-frame clones, not every one. This sample has about 130,000 clones; about 89% occur once, and the top ten carry 4.2%. The specimen comprised peripheral blood, sampled on day 0 of AZD1222 vaccination. The source is an adult in good health. Both conserved end residues are part of each CDR3. The D gene is left open where the match is weak. Expanded clones get a size class; other rows say once, few or many, or leave the size out.

v_call	d_call	j_call	clone_size	cdr3_nt	cdr3_aa
TRBV7-6	.	TRBJ1-5	.	TGTGCCAGCAGCTTAGCGCTCGGGGAGGGTCAGCCCCAGCATTTT	CASSLALGEGQPQHF
TRBV14	.	TRBJ2-7	.	TGTGCCAGCAGCCAAGTTGTAGGCAGGGTCCTGGACGAGCAGTACTTC	CASSQVVGRVLDEQYF
TRBV15	.	TRBJ1-2	once	TGTGCCACCAGCTGGGAGGACATAGGTGGCTACACCTTC	CATSWEDIGGYTF
TRBV19	.	TRBJ1-2	.	TGTGCCAGTAGTACAGGGGACGATGGCTACACCTTC	CASSTGDDGYTF
TRBV5-4	TRBD2	TRBJ2-1	.	TGTGCCAGCAGCTTGGAAGCGGGGGACAATGAGCAGCTCTTC	CASSLEAGDNEQLF
TRBV30	TRBD1	TRBJ2-7	.	TGTGCCTGGAGTTATGCTTCCGGGACAGGGCCCCTCTACGAGCAGTACTTC	CAWSYASGTGPLYEQYF
TRBV20-1	.	TRBJ1-6	.	TGCAGTGCTAGTTTTTCGGGGGATTCACCCCTCCACTTT	CSASFSGDSPLHF
TRBV5-6	.	TRBJ1-1	once	TGTGCCAGCAGCTTGAATGGGGGCAAGGCTGAAGCTTTCTTT	CASSLNGGKAEAFF
TRBV9	.	TRBJ1-4	.	TGTGCCAGCAGCCGAAACAGGGAAAGAACTAATGAAAAACTGTTTTTT	CASSRNRERTNEKLFF
TRBV5-1	.	TRBJ2-1	.	TGCGCCAGCAGCTTGGTTGGCGGCAACAATGAGCAGTTCTTC	CASSLVGGNNEQFF
TRBV27	TRBD1	TRBJ2-7	few	TGTGCCAGCAGTTACAGGGGGAATTGGGAGCAGTACTTC	CASSYRGNWEQYF
TRBV20-1	.	TRBJ2-1	.	TGCAGTGCTACGGATGAGCAGTTCTTC	CSATDEQFF
TRBV28	.	TRBJ2-1	.	TGTGCCAGCACCCTAAGCGGCGGATACAATGAGCAGTTCTTC	CASTLSGGYNEQFF
TRBV28	.	TRBJ1-2	.	TGTGCCAGCTTGGAGGGGGGAAAATACCGAGACTATGGCTACACCTTC	CASLEGGKYRDYGYTF
TRBV12-3/TRBV12-4	.	TRBJ2-7	.	TGTGCCAGCAGTTTTTCGACCGGCGAGCAGTACTTC	CASSFSTGEQYF
TRBV19	.	TRBJ2-3	.	TGTGCCAGTAGTCCAGAAGGCTTCTCCACAGATACGCAGTATTTT	CASSPEGFSTDTQYF
TRBV20-1	.	TRBJ2-1	.	TGCCGCTCGACCGGACCTAATGAGCAGTTCTTC	CRSTGPNEQFF
TRBV28	.	TRBJ1-4	.	TGTGCCAGCAGTGTGACAGATGCAACTAATGAAAAACTGTTTTTT	CASSVTDATNEKLFF
TRBV3-1/TRBV3-2	.	TRBJ1-2	.	TGTGCCAGCAGCCAAGGGACCCCCTTACCCTCGGGCGGCTACACCTTC	CASSQGTPLPSGGYTF
TRBV7-9	TRBD1	TRBJ2-1	.	TGTGCCAGCAGCGGGCGACAGGGTAGCTACAATGAGCAGTTCTTC	CASSGRQGSYNEQFF
TRBV18	.	TRBJ2-7	once	TGTGCCAGCTCACCGTCCCACGAGCAGTACTTC	CASSPSHEQYF
TRBV7-2	TRBD1	TRBJ1-1	.	TGTGCCAGCAGCCCACAGGGGGACACTGAAGCTTTCTTT	CASSPQGDTEAFF
TRBV3-1/TRBV3-2	.	TRBJ2-1	.	TGTGCCAGCAGCCAACAGGGTGGCTCCTACAATGAGCAGTTCTTC	CASSQQGGSYNEQFF
TRBV18	.	TRBJ1-1	once	TGTGCCAGCTCACCACCGATTTTTCCCGCTGAAGCTTTCTTT	CASSPPIFPAEAFF
TRBV2	.	TRBJ1-5	.	TGTGCCAGCAGTGAAATGCGGACAGAGAATCAGCCCCAGCATTTT	CASSEMRTENQPQHF
TRBV7-9	.	TRBJ2-2	.	TGTGCCAGCAGCGAACAGGATCCAACGACCGGGGAGCTGTTTTTT	CASSEQDPTTGELFF
TRBV5-8	TRBD1	TRBJ1-5	.	TGTGCCAGCAGTCCGGGACAGAAGAATCAGCCCCAGCATTTT	CASSPGQKNQPQHF
TRBV30	.	TRBJ1-2	.	TGTGCCTGGAGGGGGACCGACTATGGCTACACCTTC	CAWRGTDYGYTF
TRBV28	TRBD2	TRBJ2-3	.	TGTGCCAGCAGTTTGGGACTAGCGGGAGGGAGGTCAGATACGCAGTATTTT	CASSLGLAGGRSDTQYF
TRBV19	.	TRBJ2-4	.	TGTGCCAGTAGTACCCCCGGCCTCGGCATTCAGTACTTC	CASSTPGLGIQYF
TRBV18	.	TRBJ1-1	.	TGTGCCAGCTCACCGAGCCGGGACACTGAAGCTTTCTTT	CASSPSRDTEAFF
TRBV6-5	.	TRBJ2-3	few	TGTGCCAGCAAACCACGGCCCCACACAGATACGCAGTATTTT	CASKPRPHTDTQYF
TRBV6-5	.	TRBJ1-2	once	TGTGCCAGCAGTTACTCTGGCAGGGACGTCTATGGCTACACCTTC	CASSYSGRDVYGYTF
TRBV4-2	.	TRBJ1-5	.	TGTGCCAGCAGCCAAGACAGAAATAGCAATCAGCCCCAGCATTTT	CASSQDRNSNQPQHF
TRBV2	TRBD2	TRBJ2-5	.	TGTGCCAGCAGTGGGACTAGCGGGGGGGCAGAGACCCAGTACTTC	CASSGTSGGAETQYF
TRBV7-9	.	TRBJ1-2	.	TGTGCCAGCAGATCGTTGGGGAACTATGGCTACACCTTC	CASRSLGNYGYTF
TRBV3-1/TRBV3-2	.	TRBJ1-4	.	TGTGCCAGCAGCCAAGATCTGGGGTCTGAAAAACTGTTTTTT	CASSQDLGSEKLFF
TRBV5-1	TRBD2	TRBJ2-1	.	TGCGCCAGCAGCGCGGGACTAGCGTTGCAGGATGAGCAGTTCTTC	CASSAGLALQDEQFF
TRBV19	TRBD2	TRBJ2-1	once	TGTGCCAGTAGTAAGGCTAGCGGGAGTCGGCATGAGCAGTTCTTC	CASSKASGSRHEQFF
TRBV18	.	TRBJ1-2	once	TGTGCCAGCTCACCGCAGGGAGACTATGGCTACACCTTC	CASSPQGDYGYTF
TRBV9	.	TRBJ2-5	.	TGTGCCAGCAGCGAGGAGGGTTGGGGAGAAAACCAAGAGACCCAGTACTTC	CASSEEGWGENQETQYF
TRBV7-3	TRBD1	TRBJ2-2	.	TGTGCCAGCAGCTTACGGCCAGGGACAGGCACTACTTTGAACACCGGGGAGCTGTTTTTT	CASSLRPGTGTTLNTGELFF
TRBV6-5	.	TRBJ2-5	.	TGTGCCAGCCTAACAGGGAGGGTAGGGGAGACCCAGTACTTC	CASLTGRVGETQYF
TRBV6-5	.	TRBJ2-1	.	TGTGCCAGCAGTTACGGGGGTAGTGAGCAGTTCTTC	CASSYGGSEQFF
TRBV9	.	TRBJ2-1	.	TGTGCCAGCAGCGTAGGGGGGCGAGACTACAATGAGCAGTTCTTC	CASSVGGRDYNEQFF
TRBV5-1	.	TRBJ1-4	.	TGCGCCAGCAGCCGGTCCTTCCAGGCCCCGAATGAAAAACTGTTTTTT	CASSRSFQAPNEKLFF
TRBV6-2/TRBV6-3	.	TRBJ1-4	.	TGTGCCAGCAGTAACGAGCGCGAAAAACTGTTTTTT	CASSNEREKLFF
TRBV24-1	TRBD2	TRBJ2-4	.	TGTGCCTCGACGACTAGCGGGGATCCCAAAAACATTCAGTACTTC	CASTTSGDPKNIQYF